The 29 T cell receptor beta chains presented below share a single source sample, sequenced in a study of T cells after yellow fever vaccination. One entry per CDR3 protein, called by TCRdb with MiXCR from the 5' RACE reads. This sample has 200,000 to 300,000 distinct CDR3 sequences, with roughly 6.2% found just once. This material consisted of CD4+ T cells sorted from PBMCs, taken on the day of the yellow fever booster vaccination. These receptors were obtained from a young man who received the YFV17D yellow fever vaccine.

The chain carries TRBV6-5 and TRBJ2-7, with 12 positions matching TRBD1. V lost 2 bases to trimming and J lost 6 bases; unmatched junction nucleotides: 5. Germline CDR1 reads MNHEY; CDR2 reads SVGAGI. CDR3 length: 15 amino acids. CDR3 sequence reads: CASSYGGQGAVEQYF. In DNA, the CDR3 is TGTGCCAGCAGTTACGGGGGACAGGGGGCGGTCGAGCAGTACTTC.

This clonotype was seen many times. The CDR3: CASSIGQTTSTDTQYF. The CDR3, as DNA: TGCGCCAGCAGCATAGGACAGACTACTAGCACAGATACGCAGTATTTT. The J gene is TRBJ2-3, the V gene TRBV5-1; tentatively, D is TRBD1 (6 bases). Germline CDR1 reads SGHRS; CDR2 reads YFSETQ. The CDR3 has 16 residues. Between the trimmed V and J ends, which lost 4 bases and 0 bases, there was a span of 15 bases.

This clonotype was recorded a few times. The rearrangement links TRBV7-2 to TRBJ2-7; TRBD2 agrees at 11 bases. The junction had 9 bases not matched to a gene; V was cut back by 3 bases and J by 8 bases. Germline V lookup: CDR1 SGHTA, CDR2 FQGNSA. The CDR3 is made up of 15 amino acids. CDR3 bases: TGTGCCAGCAGCTTGGGTAGCGGGGGGGGCTATAAGCAGTACTTC. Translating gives CASSLGSGGGYKQYF. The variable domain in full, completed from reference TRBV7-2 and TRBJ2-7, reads GAGVSQSPSNKVTEKGKDVELRCDPISGHTALYWYRQSLGQGLEFLIYFQGNSAPDKSGLPSDRFSAERTGGSVSTLTIQRTQQEDSAVYLCASSLGSGGGYKQYFGPGTRLTVT.

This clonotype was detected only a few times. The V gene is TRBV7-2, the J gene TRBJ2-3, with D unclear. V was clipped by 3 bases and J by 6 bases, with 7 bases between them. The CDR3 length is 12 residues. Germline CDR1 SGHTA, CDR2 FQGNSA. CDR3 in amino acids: CASSFLWDTQYF. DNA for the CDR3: TGTGCCAGCAGCTTCTTATGGGATACGCAGTATTTT.

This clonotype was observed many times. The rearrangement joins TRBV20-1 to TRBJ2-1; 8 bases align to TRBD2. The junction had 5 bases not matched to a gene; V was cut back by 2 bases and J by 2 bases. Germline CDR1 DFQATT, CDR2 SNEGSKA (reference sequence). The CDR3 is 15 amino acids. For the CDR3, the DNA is TGCAGTGCTAGATCGGGGGGGAGAACCTACAATGAGCAGTTCTTC. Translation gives CSARSGGRTYNEQFF.

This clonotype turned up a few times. CDR3 in DNA: TGTGCCATCAGTCTGGGACAGGGAAAAGGGACCCAGTACTTC. The encoded protein is CAISLGQGKGTQYF. The V call is TRBV10-3, the J call TRBJ2-5, with 9 positions matching TRBD1. The V gene's germline CDR1 is ENHRY and CDR2 SYGVKD. The length of the CDR3 is 14 residues. V lost 5 bases, J lost 7 bases, and 8 bases stayed unmatched.

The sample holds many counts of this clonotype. The CDR3 nucleotides read TGCAGTGCTAGAGACCTTCGGACACCTACGCAGTATTTT. Translating gives CSARDLRTPTQYF. The chain joins TRBV20-1 to TRBJ2-3; weak D call: TRBD1 (5 bases). The germline CDR1 and CDR2 sequences are DFQATT and SNEGSKA (reference sequence). This CDR3 has 13 amino acids. V was cut by 0 bases and J by 8 bases, with 12 bases left in between.

CDR3 sequence (DNA): TGCAGTGCTCCCCAATTGTTCACCGGGGAGCTGTTTTTT. Amino acids: CSAPQLFTGELFF. This chain joins TRBV20-1 and TRBJ2-2; D not certain. CDR1 DFQATT and CDR2 SNEGSKA come from the germline V gene (reference sequence). V was clipped by 5 bases and J by 4 bases, with 11 bases between them. This CDR3 has 13 residues.

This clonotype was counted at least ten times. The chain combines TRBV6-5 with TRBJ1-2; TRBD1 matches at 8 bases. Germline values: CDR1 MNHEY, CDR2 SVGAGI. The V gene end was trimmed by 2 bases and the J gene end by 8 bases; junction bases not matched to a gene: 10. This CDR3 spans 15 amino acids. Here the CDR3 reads CASSYDPGGAWGYTF. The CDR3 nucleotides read TGTGCCAGCAGTTACGATCCAGGGGGCGCATGGGGCTACACCTTC.

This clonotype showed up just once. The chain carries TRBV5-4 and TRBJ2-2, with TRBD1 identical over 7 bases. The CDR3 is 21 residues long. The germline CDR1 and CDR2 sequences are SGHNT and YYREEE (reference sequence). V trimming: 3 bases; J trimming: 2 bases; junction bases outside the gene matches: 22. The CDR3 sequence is CASSSLPRRQGPNRNTGELFF. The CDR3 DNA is TGTGCCAGCAGCTCCTTACCTCGCCGACAGGGCCCTAACCGTAACACCGGGGAGCTGTTTTTT.

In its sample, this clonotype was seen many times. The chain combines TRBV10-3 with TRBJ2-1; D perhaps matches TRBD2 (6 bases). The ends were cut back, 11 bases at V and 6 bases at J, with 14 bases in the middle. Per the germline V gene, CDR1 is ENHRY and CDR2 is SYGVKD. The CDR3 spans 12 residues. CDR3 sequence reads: CASGLQRNEQFF. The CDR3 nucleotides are TGTGCCTCTGGACTACAACGCAATGAGCAGTTCTTC.

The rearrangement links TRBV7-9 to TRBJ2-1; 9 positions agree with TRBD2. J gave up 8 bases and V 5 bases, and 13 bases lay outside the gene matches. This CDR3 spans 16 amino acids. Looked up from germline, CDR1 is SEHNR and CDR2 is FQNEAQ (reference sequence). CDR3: CASSPRGREGFYEQFF. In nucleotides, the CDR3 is TGTGCCAGCAGCCCTCGGGGGCGGGAGGGCTTTTATGAGCAGTTCTTC.

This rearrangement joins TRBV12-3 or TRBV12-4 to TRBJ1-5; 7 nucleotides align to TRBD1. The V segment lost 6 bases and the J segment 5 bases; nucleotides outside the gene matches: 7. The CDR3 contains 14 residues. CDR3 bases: TGTGCCAGCAGCCCGGGACAGCCCTATCAGCCCCAGCATTTT. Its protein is CASSPGQPYQPQHF.

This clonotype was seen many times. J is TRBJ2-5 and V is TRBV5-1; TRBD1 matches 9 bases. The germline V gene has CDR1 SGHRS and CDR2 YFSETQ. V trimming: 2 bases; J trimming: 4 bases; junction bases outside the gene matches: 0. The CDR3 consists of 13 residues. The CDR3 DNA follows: TGCGCCAGCAGCTTACAGGGGGCAGAGACCCAGTACTTC. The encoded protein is CASSLQGAETQYF. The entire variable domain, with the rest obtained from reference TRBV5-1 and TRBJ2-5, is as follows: KAGVTQTPRYLIKTRGQQVTLSCSPISGHRSVSWYQQTPGQGLQFLFEYFSETQRNKGNFPGRFSGRQFSNSRSEMNVSTLELGDSALYLCASSLQGAETQYFGPGTRLLVL.

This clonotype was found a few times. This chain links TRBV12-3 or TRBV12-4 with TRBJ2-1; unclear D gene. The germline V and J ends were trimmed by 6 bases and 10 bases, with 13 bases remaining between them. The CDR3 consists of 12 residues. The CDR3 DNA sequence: TGTGCCAGCAGCTTACCGCATGGAGAGCAGTTCTTC. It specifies CASSLPHGEQFF.

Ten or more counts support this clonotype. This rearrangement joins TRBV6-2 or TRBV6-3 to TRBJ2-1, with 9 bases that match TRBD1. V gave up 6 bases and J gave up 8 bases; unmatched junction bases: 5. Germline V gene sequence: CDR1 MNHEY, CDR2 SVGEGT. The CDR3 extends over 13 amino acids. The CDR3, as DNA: TGTGCCAGCAGCCGGGACAGGGTCTATGAGCAGTTCTTC. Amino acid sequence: CASSRDRVYEQFF.

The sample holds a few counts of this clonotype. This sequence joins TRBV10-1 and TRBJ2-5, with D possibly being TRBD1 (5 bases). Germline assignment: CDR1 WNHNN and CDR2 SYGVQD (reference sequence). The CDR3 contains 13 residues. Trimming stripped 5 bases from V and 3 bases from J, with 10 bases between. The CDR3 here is CASSRQGEETQYF. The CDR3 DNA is TGCGCCAGCAGTCGGCAGGGTGAAGAGACCCAGTACTTC.

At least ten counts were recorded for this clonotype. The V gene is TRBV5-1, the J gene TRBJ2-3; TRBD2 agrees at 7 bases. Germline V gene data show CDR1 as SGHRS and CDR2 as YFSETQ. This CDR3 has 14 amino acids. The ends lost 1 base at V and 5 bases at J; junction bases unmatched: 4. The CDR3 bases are TGCGCCAGCAGCTTGAGGGTAGCGGGAGATACGCAGTATTTT. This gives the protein CASSLRVAGDTQYF.

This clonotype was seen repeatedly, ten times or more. The CDR3 nucleotides read TGTGCCAGCAGCTCCCCGCGAACCTACAATGAGCAGTTCTTC. As protein: CASSSPRTYNEQFF. This chain links TRBV7-6 with TRBJ2-1, with D uncertain. The CDR3 loop spans 14 amino acids. V was cut by 4 bases and J by 2 bases, with 9 bases left in between. Germline-derived CDR1 and CDR2 are SGHVS and FNYEAQ.

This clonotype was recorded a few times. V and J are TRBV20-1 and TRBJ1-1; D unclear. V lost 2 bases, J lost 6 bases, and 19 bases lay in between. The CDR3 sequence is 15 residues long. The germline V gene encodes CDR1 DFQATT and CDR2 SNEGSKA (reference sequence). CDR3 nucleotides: TGCAGTGCTAGAACCCGGGGTAGTAGCTCGGCTGAAGCTTTCTTT. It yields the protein CSARTRGSSSAEAFF.

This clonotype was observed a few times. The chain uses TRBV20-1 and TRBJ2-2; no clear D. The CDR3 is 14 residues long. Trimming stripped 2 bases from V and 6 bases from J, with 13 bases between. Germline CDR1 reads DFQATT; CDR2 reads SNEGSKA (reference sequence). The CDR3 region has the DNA TGCAGTGCTAGAAAAGGCAGTCTATCCGGGGAGCTGTTTTTT. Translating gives CSARKGSLSGELFF.

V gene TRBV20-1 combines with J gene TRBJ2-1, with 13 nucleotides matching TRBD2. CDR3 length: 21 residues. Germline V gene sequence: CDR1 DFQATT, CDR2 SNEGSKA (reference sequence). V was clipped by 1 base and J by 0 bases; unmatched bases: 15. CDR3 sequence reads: CSARAWGTSGTFGSSYNEQFF. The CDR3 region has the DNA TGCAGTGCTAGAGCTTGGGGGACTAGCGGGACCTTCGGAAGCTCCTACAATGAGCAGTTCTTC.

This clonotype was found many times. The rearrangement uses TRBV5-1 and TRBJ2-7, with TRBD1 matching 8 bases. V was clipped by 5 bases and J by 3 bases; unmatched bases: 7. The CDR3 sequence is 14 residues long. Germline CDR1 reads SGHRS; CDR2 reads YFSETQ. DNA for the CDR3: TGCGCCAGCAGTCTCGGACAGGGTCTCTACGAGCAGTACTTC. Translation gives CASSLGQGLYEQYF.

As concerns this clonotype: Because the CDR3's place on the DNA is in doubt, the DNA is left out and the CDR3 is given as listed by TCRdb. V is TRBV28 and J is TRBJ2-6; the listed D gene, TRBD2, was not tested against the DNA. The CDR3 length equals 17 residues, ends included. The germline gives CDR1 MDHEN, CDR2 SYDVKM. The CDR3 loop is CASSFLAGGPGANVLTF.

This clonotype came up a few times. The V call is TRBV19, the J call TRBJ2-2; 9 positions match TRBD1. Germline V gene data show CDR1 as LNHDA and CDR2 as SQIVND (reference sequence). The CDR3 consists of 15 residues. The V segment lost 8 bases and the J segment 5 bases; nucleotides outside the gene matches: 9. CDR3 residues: CASGNSGTGTGELFF. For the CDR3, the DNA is TGTGCCAGTGGAAACTCCGGGACAGGGACCGGGGAGCTGTTTTTT.

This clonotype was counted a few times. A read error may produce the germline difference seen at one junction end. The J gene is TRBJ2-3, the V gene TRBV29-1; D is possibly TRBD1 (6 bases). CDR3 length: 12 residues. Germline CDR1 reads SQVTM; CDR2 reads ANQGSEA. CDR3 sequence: CSVEFVWTAEIF. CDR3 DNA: TGCAGCGTCGAGTTTGTGTGGACAGCGGAAATCTTT.

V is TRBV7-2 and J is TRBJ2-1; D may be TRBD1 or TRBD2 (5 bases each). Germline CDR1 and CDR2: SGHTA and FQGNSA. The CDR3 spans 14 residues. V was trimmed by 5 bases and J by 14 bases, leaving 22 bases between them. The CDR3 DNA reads TGTGCCAGCAGCCCCCGGACTGGGACCGACCTGGAGTTCTTC. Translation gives CASSPRTGTDLEFF.

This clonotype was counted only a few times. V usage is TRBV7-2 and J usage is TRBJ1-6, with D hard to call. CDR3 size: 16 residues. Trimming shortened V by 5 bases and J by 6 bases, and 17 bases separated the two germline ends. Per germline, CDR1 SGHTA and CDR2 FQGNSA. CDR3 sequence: CASSLKDGLINSPLHF. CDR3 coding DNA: TGTGCCAGCAGCCTCAAGGACGGGCTTATTAATTCACCCCTCCACTTT.

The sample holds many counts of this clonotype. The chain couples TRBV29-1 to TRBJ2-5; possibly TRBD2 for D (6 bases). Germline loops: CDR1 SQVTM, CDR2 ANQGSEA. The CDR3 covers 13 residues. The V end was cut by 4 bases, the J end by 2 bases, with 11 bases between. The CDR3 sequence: CSVGGSGQETQYF. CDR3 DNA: TGCAGCGTTGGGGGTAGCGGACAAGAGACCCAGTACTTC.